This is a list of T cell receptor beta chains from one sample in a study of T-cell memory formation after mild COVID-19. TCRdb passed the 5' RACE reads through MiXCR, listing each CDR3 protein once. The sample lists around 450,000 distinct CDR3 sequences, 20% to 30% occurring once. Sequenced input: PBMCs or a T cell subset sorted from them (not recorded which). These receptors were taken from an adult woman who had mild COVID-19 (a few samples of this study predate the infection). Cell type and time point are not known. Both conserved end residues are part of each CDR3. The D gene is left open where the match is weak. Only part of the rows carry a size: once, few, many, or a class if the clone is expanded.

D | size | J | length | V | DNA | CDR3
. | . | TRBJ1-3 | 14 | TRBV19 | TGTGCCAGCCTGGAAGGGATCTCTGGAAACACCATATATTTT | CASLEGISGNTIYF
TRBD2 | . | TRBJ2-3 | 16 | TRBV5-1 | TGCGCCAGCAGCTTGGAAGGACTAGGGAGACCCGATACGCAGTATTTT | CASSLEGLGRPDTQYF
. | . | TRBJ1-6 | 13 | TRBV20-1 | TGCAGTGCTAAACAGGGCTATAATTCACCCCTCCACTTT | CSAKQGYNSPLHF
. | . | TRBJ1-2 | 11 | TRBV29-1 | TGCAGCTCCCGGGGGGGAGATGGCTACACCTTC | CSSRGGDGYTF
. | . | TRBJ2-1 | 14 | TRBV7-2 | TGTGCCAGCAGCTTTTCCAGGGGAGGCAATGAGCAGTTCTTC | CASSFSRGGNEQFF
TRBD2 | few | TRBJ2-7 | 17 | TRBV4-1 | TGCGCCAGCAGCCAAGTCGCAGCGGGAGATCCCACGCGGGAGCAGTACTTC | CASSQVAAGDPTREQYF
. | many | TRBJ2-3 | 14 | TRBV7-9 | TGTGCCAGCAGCCCCCGGGATTACACAGATACGCAGTATTTT | CASSPRDYTDTQYF
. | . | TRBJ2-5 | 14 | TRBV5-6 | TGTGCCAGCGGTAATACTGAGGTCTTGGGGACCCAGTACTTC | CASGNTEVLGTQYF
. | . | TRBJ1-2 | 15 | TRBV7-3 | TGTGCCAGCAGCTTAACATCCGGCGCTAACTATGGCTACACCTTC | CASSLTSGANYGYTF
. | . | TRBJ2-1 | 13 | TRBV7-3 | TGTGCCAGCAGCTTATCCCGCGGCAATGAGCAGTTCTTC | CASSLSRGNEQFF
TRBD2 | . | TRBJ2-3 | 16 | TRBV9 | TGTGCCAGCAGCGTCCGACTAGCGGGGGGGCCTGATACGCAGTATTTT | CASSVRLAGGPDTQYF
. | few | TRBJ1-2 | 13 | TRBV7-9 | TGTGCCAGCAGCTTTGGGTATGACTATGGCTACACCTTC | CASSFGYDYGYTF
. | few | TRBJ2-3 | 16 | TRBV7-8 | TGTGCCAGCAGCTTATTTGGTACAGCCAACACAGATACGCAGTATTTT | CASSLFGTANTDTQYF
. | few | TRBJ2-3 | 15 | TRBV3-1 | TGTGCCAGCAGCCAAGATCAGGTCCCGGCAGATACGCAGTATTTT | CASSQDQVPADTQYF
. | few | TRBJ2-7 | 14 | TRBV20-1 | TGCAGTGCTAGAGTCCAGGGTATGGGGTACGAGCAGTACTTC | CSARVQGMGYEQYF
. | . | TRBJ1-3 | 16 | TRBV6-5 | TGTGCCAGCAGTTCGACTCGCGGGGTTTTGGGAAACACCATATATTTT | CASSSTRGVLGNTIYF
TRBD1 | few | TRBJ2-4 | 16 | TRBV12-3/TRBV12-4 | TGTGCCAGCAGGGCACAGGGGGCGCTGGCCAAAAACATTCAGTACTTC | CASRAQGALAKNIQYF
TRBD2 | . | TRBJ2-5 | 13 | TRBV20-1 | TGCAGTGCTAGGACTAGCGCCCAAGAGACCCAGTACTTC | CSARTSAQETQYF
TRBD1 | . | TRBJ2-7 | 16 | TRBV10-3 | TGTGCCATCAGTGATGGGGACAGGGGGCTGTTCCTCGAGCAGTACTTC | CAISDGDRGLFLEQYF
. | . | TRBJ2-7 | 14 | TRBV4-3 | TGCGCCAGCAGCCGAGATAGGACTGGGTACGAGCAGTACTTC | CASSRDRTGYEQYF
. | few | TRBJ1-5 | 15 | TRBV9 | TGTGCCAGCAGCGTAGGTCCGACCAGCAATCAGCCCCAGCATTTT | CASSVGPTSNQPQHF
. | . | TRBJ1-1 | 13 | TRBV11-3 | TGTGCCAGCAGCGAACCGACGACAGATGAAGCTTTCTTT | CASSEPTTDEAFF
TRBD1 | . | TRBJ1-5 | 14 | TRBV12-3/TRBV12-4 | TGTGCCAGCAGTCTGACAGGGGGCCATCAGCCCCAGCATTTT | CASSLTGGHQPQHF
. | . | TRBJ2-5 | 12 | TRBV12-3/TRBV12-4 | TGTGCCAGCAGCCAGACCCTGTTGACCCAGTACTTC | CASSQTLLTQYF
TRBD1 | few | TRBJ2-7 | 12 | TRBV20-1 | TGCAGTGCTATCCCGGGACAGTCCGAGCAGTACTTC | CSAIPGQSEQYF
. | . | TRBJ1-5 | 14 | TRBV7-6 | TGTGCCAGCAGCTTAATAGGGAGAAATCAGCCCCAGCATTTT | CASSLIGRNQPQHF
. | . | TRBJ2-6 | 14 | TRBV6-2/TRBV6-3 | TGTGCCAGTTTGAGCTTCTCTGGGGCCAACGTCCTGACTTTC | CASLSFSGANVLTF
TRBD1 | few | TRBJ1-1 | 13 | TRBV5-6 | TGTGCCAGCAGCGGACAGGGATGGGCTGAAGCTTTCTTT | CASSGQGWAEAFF
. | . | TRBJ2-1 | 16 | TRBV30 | TGTGCCTGGAGTGTACGAGGCGGTCGCTCCTACAATGAGCAGTTCTTC | CAWSVRGGRSYNEQFF
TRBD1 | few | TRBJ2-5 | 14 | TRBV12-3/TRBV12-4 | TGTGCCAGCAGTTTGACAGGGGCAAAAGAGACCCAGTACTTC | CASSLTGAKETQYF
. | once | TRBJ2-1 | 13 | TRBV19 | TGTGCCAGTAGTATAGTTGAGGGGGTTGAGCAGTTCTTC | CASSIVEGVEQFF
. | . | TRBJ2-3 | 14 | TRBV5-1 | TGCGCCAGCAGCCCCCTGGGAGTCACAGATACGCAGTATTTT | CASSPLGVTDTQYF
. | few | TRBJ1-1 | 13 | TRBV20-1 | TGCAGTGCTAGCCCTGCTGGGCGGACTGAAGCTTTCTTT | CSASPAGRTEAFF
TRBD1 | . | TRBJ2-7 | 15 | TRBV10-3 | TGTGCCATCAGCCAAACCGGGACAGGGACCTACGAGCAGTACTTC | CAISQTGTGTYEQYF
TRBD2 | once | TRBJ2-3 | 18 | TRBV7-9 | TGTGCCAGCAGCTTAGCGCTCCAGGCGGCGGGAGGGACAGATACGCAGTATTTT | CASSLALQAAGGTDTQYF
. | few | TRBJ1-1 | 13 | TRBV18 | TGTGCCAGCACTGGGGGGATGAACACTGAAGCTTTCTTT | CASTGGMNTEAFF
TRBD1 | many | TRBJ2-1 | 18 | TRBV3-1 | TGTGCCAGCAGCCAACCTGGAGCCCGCGACAGGGGCAGGAATGAGCAGTTCTTC | CASSQPGARDRGRNEQFF
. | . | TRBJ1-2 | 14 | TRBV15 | TGTGCCACCAGCAGAGACCCGACAGGCGGAGGCTACACCTTC | CATSRDPTGGGYTF
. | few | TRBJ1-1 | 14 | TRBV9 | TGTGCCAGCAGCGTAGACGGCGTTTTCACTGAAGCTTTCTTT | CASSVDGVFTEAFF
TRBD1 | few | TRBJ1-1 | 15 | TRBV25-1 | TGTGCCAGCAGTGCAGACAGGGGGCGCAGGGCTGAAGCTTTCTTT | CASSADRGRRAEAFF
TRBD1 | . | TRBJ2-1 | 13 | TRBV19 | TGTGCCAGTAGTATTCAGGGGGCCAATGAGCAGTTCTTC | CASSIQGANEQFF
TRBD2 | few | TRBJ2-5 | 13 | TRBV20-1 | TGCAGCTTCTTGGGCAGCGGGAAAGAGACCCAGTACTTC | CSFLGSGKETQYF
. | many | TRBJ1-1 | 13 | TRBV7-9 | TGTGCCAGCAGTCCAGGGAGTAACACTGAAGCTTTCTTT | CASSPGSNTEAFF
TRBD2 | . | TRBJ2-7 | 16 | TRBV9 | TGTGCCAGCAGCGCGGGCTTAGCGGGACGTAGTTTGGAGCAGTACTTC | CASSAGLAGRSLEQYF
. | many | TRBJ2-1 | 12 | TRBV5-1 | TGCGCCAGCAGCTTGGTCTCGAATGAGCAGTTCTTC | CASSLVSNEQFF
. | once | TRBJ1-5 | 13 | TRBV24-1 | TGTGCCACCAGTGTAGGAGGGTATCAGCCCCAGCATTTT | CATSVGGYQPQHF
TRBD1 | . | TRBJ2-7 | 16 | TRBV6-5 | TGTGCCAGCAGTTACCTTTCGTGGGACAGGACCTACGAGCAGTACTTC | CASSYLSWDRTYEQYF
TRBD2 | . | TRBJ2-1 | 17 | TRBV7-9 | TGTGCCAGCAGCGCCGGACTAGCGGGAGAGTGGGCGAATGAGCAGTTCTTC | CASSAGLAGEWANEQFF
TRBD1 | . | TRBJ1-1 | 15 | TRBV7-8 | TGTGCCAGCAGCTTAGACTCAGGGGGAAACACTGAAGCTTTCTTT | CASSLDSGGNTEAFF
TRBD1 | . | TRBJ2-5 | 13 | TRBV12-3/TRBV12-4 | TGTGCCAGCAGCCCGGGACAGGTGGAGACCCAGTACTTC | CASSPGQVETQYF
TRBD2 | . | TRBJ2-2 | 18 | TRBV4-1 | TGCGCCAGCAGGCCCGGACTAGCGGGGGGGCGGAGCACCGGGGAGCTGTTTTTT | CASRPGLAGGRSTGELFF
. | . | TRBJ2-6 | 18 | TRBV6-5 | TGTGCCAGCAGAGACTGGGGGGATGGGGGAGCTGGGGCCAACGTCCTGACTTTC | CASRDWGDGGAGANVLTF
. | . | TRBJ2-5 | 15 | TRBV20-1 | TGCAGTGCCGATGATAAAGACCTGTACCAAGAGACCCAGTACTTC | CSADDKDLYQETQYF
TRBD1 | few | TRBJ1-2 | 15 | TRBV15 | TGTGCCACCAGCAGAGATGGGACAGGGCGCTATGGCTACACCTTC | CATSRDGTGRYGYTF
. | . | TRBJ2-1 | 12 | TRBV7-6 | TGTGCCAGCAGCCTCGTTTCGGGAGAGCAGTTCTTC | CASSLVSGEQFF
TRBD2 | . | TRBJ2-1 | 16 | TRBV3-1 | TGTGCCAGCAGCCTAGGGACTAGCGGGGGGGCTGGTGAGCAGTTCTTC | CASSLGTSGGAGEQFF
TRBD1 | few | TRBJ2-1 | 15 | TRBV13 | TGTGCCAGCAGCCCAAGGACAGGGGCCCCGGTTGAGCAGTTCTTC | CASSPRTGAPVEQFF
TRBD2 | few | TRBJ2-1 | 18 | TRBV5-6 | TGTGCCAGCAGCTCGACTAGCGGGGGGGCCGATCAGTACAATGAGCAGTTCTTC | CASSSTSGGADQYNEQFF